This passage covers 24 T cell receptor beta chains from one sample sequenced in a study of Graves' ophthalmopathy and Graves' hyperthyroidism. The sequenced template was RNA, covering the TCR beta CDR3 region. First-round RT-PCR relied on HTBI primers, and a second-round multiplex PCR came next. TCRdb fed the multiplex PCR reads into MiXCR, producing one record per CDR3 protein. The sample carries some 520,000 distinct CDR3 sequences, approximately 15% recorded once. Specimen: blood. The receptors come from a woman aged 25 to 39 with Graves' ophthalmopathy.

This clonotype came up many times. DNA for the CDR3: TGTGCCAGCAGGCCCAAATGGGGTACGGACTATGGCTACACCTTC. It codes for CASRPKWGTDYGYTF. The V gene is TRBV6-1, the J gene TRBJ1-2, with no clear D. The CDR3 loop spans 15 amino acids. Trimming pared 6 bases from V and 3 bases from J, leaving 17 bases between. CDR1 is MNHNS and CDR2 is SASEGT in the germline V gene.

This clonotype was observed at least ten times. The chain employs TRBV19 and TRBJ2-4; D gene unclear. Trimming took off 5 bases at V and 5 bases at J, with 19 bases between the two ends. The CDR3 consists of 16 residues. The germline V gene has CDR1 LNHDA and CDR2 SQIVND (reference sequence). The CDR3 reads CASSLSRTTVQNIQYF. DNA for the CDR3: TGTGCCAGTAGTCTTTCTCGGACCACCGTCCAAAACATTCAGTACTTC.

This clonotype was seen repeatedly, ten times or more. The V and J genes are TRBV28 and TRBJ2-5; D possibly uses TRBD1 or TRBD2 (6 bases each). The CDR3 spans 15 residues. Looked up from germline, CDR1 is MDHEN and CDR2 is SYDVKM. The germline V and J ends were trimmed by 3 bases and 7 bases, with 18 bases remaining between them. The CDR3 sequence is CASSFTTGGPRTQYF. The CDR3 DNA sequence: TGTGCCAGCAGTTTCACCACCGGGGGCCCGAGGACCCAGTACTTC.

This clonotype was seen ten or more times. This chain links TRBV28 with TRBJ2-7, with a possible D match to TRBD1 (6 bases). CDR1 and CDR2 from the germline V gene are MDHEN and SYDVKM. The V gene lost 5 bases and the J gene lost 4 bases, with 21 bases spanning the gap. CDR3 length equals 16 residues. The CDR3 protein is CASSLPAGTKVYEQYF. The CDR3 bases are TGTGCCAGCAGTCTGCCAGCCGGGACAAAAGTTTACGAGCAGTACTTC. The full variable domain, completed using reference TRBV28 and TRBJ2-7, is DVKVTQSSRYLVKRTGEKVFLECVQDMDHENMFWYRQDPGLGLRLIYFSYDVKMKEKGDIPEGYSVSREKKERFSLILESASTNQTSMYLCASSLPAGTKVYEQYFGPGTRLTVT.

This clonotype was observed at least ten times. The chain has TRBV19 and TRBJ2-7; D is ambiguous. V lost 10 bases to trimming and J lost 3 bases, with 16 bases between them. The CDR3 runs 13 residues. Germline V gives CDR1 LNHDA, CDR2 SQIVND (reference sequence). CDR3 nucleotide sequence: TGTGCCACCAAGGTCCGAGGCGTCTACGAGCAGTACTTC. Translating gives CATKVRGVYEQYF.

This clonotype was seen repeatedly, ten times or more. The rearrangement uses TRBV6-7 and TRBJ2-7; the D gene could be TRBD1 or TRBD2 (5 bases each). TRBV6-7 is given ORF status, its function remaining uncertain. The CDR3 extends over 17 amino acids. Trimming took 2 bases from V and 5 from J, leaving 22 bases between them. CDR3 DNA: TGTGCCAGCAGTTACGTCGTCTCGGGGCAGGGAATGAACGAGCAGTACTTC. Translated, it gives CASSYVVSGQGMNEQYF.

This clonotype was observed a single time. The chain carries TRBV6-2 or TRBV6-3 and TRBJ2-7; D unresolved. This CDR3 is 16 amino acids long. The ends were cut back, 0 bases at V and 4 bases at J, with 16 bases in the middle. Germline CDR1 reads MNHEY; CDR2 reads SVGEGT. The CDR3 loop is CASSYSPAGALYEQYF. CDR3 DNA sequence: TGTGCCAGCAGTTACTCTCCCGCAGGAGCTCTTTACGAGCAGTACTTC.

The rearrangement links TRBV28 to TRBJ2-2; D remains unclear. CDR1 and CDR2 from the germline V gene are MDHEN and SYDVKM. Between the trimmed V and J ends, which lost 6 bases and 4 bases, there was a span of 15 bases. The CDR3 runs to 15 residues. The chain's CDR3 is CASSPGSRTTGELFF. CDR3 DNA sequence: TGTGCCAGCAGCCCCGGAAGCAGGACCACCGGGGAGCTGTTTTTT.

This clonotype was seen ten or more times. The J gene is TRBJ1-1, the V gene TRBV5-1; 10 nucleotides match TRBD1. From germline, CDR1 is SGHRS and CDR2 YFSETQ. The V and J ends lost 1 base and 4 bases, in that order; junction bases with no gene match: 7. The CDR3 loop spans 16 amino acids. The CDR3 DNA follows: TGCGCCAGCAGCTTGCGCGGGACAGGGGTTTCCACTGAAGCTTTCTTT. This sequence encodes CASSLRGTGVSTEAFF.

This clonotype has more than one count but fewer than ten. The chain has TRBV9 and TRBJ1-1; D perhaps matches TRBD1 (5 bases). In germline, CDR1 is SGDLS, CDR2 YYNGEE. V gave up 1 base and J gave up 3 bases, with 10 bases separating them. The CDR3 totals 14 residues. The CDR3 loop reads CASSVTGTDTEAFF. CDR3 DNA: TGTGCCAGCAGCGTAACCGGGACCGACACTGAAGCTTTCTTT. Complete variable domain (other parts from reference TRBV9 and TRBJ1-1): DSGVTQTPKHLITATGQRVTLRCSPRSGDLSVYWYQQSLDQGLQFLIQYYNGEERAKGNILERFSAQQFPDLHSELNLSSLELGDSALYFCASSVTGTDTEAFFGQGTRLTVV.

This clonotype has ten or more counts. The genes are TRBV7-9 and TRBJ2-7; D gene uncertain. The CDR3 has 14 residues. The ends were cut back, 0 bases at V and 2 bases at J, with 8 bases in the middle. CDR1 is SEHNR and CDR2 is FQNEAQ in the germline V gene (reference sequence). CDR3 amino acids: CASSLAGPAYEQYF. The DNA for the CDR3 is TGTGCCAGCAGCTTAGCGGGCCCCGCCTACGAGCAGTACTTC.

This clonotype was picked up many times. The gene calls are TRBV20-1 and TRBJ2-5; D remains unclear. This CDR3 contains 12 residues. V was pared by 6 bases and J by 1 base, with 9 bases between. From germline, CDR1 is DFQATT and CDR2 SNEGSKA (reference sequence). In nucleotides, the CDR3 is TGCAGTGCGAGCCCGCTCCAAGAGACCCAGTACTTC. This translates into CSASPLQETQYF.

This chain connects TRBV2 to TRBJ1-1; D is possibly TRBD1 (5 bases). Germline V gene lookup returns CDR1 SNHLY and CDR2 FYNNEI. Trimming cost V 4 bases and J 5 bases, with 14 bases left between them. This CDR3 region has 14 residues. This CDR3 reads CASSVREGRTEAFF. The CDR3 DNA is TGTGCCAGCAGTGTCAGGGAGGGAAGGACTGAAGCTTTCTTT. The full variable domain, rest sourced from reference TRBV2 and TRBJ1-1, is EPEVTQTPSHQVTQMGQEVILRCVPISNHLYFYWYRQILGQKVEFLVSFYNNEISEKSEIFDDQFSVERPDGSNFTLKIRSTKLEDSAMYFCASSVREGRTEAFFGQGTRLTVV.

The gene calls are TRBV20-1 and TRBJ2-2, with 7 bases matching TRBD1. The CDR3 runs to 15 residues. Germline V gives CDR1 DFQATT, CDR2 SNEGSKA (reference sequence). Trimming removed 5 bases from V and 6 bases from J; junction bases left unmatched: 12. The DNA of the CDR3 is TGCAGTGCTCACAAGACAGGGCTCTTCTCCGGGGAGCTGTTTTTT. Its protein is CSAHKTGLFSGELFF.

This clonotype was counted many times. The V and J genes are TRBV27 and TRBJ1-5; D possibly corresponds to TRBD1 (5 bases). Trimming cost V 5 bases and J 4 bases, with 12 bases left between them. This CDR3 is 14 amino acids long. CDR1 is MNHEY and CDR2 is SMNVEV in the germline V gene (reference sequence). CDR3 in DNA: TGTGCCAGCAGTCCGGGGACGGAAAATCAGCCCCAGCATTTT. This encodes CASSPGTENQPQHF.

This clonotype has just a few counts. The chain links TRBV29-1 to TRBJ1-2; 9 bases fit TRBD1. The trim removed 0 bases at V and 4 bases at J, leaving 6 bases unmatched. Germline V gene data show CDR1 as SQVTM and CDR2 as ANQGSEA. The CDR3 contains 15 residues. The CDR3 DNA is TGCAGCGTTGAAGAACACCTGGGACAGGGCTATGGCTACACCTTC. It translates to CSVEEHLGQGYGYTF.

This clonotype showed up just a few times. The gene calls are TRBV7-3 and TRBJ2-2, with 9 nucleotides matching TRBD1. The V segment lost 4 bases and the J segment 6 bases; nucleotides outside the gene matches: 12. The CDR3 extends over 17 amino acids. Germline values: CDR1 SGHTA, CDR2 FQGTGA. CDR3 coding DNA: TGTGCCAGCAGCTGGAACTTGGACAGGGGTTTCGCCGGGGAGCTGTTTTTT. It codes for CASSWNLDRGFAGELFF.

This clonotype has a count of ten or more. This chain joins TRBV20-1 and TRBJ1-2; no reliable D call. Trimming cost V 1 base and J 8 bases, with 8 bases left between them. Germline V lookup: CDR1 DFQATT, CDR2 SNEGSKA (reference sequence). There are 11 residues in the CDR3. The CDR3 nucleotides read TGCAGTGCTAGAGGCGGGGAGGGCTACACCTTC. Amino acid sequence: CSARGGEGYTF.

This clonotype was seen at least ten times. The chain combines TRBV28 with TRBJ2-2, with a possible D match to TRBD2 (7 bases). V gave up 5 bases and J gave up 6 bases, with 25 bases separating them. The germline V gene has CDR1 MDHEN and CDR2 SYDVKM. The CDR3 has 18 amino acids. The CDR3 nucleotides are TGTGCCAGCAGTCTATCCCTTGCGGGGGCCCTTGGTCCCGGGGAGCTGTTTTTT. It translates to CASSLSLAGALGPGELFF.

V and J are TRBV5-5 and TRBJ1-1; D is unresolved. The V gene lost 1 base and the J gene lost 1 base, with 8 bases spanning the gap. The germline gives CDR1 SGHKS, CDR2 YYEKEE (reference sequence). The CDR3 contains 14 residues. In DNA form, the CDR3 reads TGTGCCAGCAGCTTGTACGCAGGGAACACTGAAGCTTTCTTT. Protein: CASSLYAGNTEAFF. Supplemented by reference TRBV5-5 and TRBJ1-1, the full variable domain reads DAGVTQSPTHLIKTRGQQVTLRCSPISGHKSVSWYQQVLGQGPQFIFQYYEKEERGRGNFPDRFSARQFPNYSSELNVNALLLGDSALYLCASSLYAGNTEAFFGQGTRLTVV.

V and J are TRBV6-2 or TRBV6-3 and TRBJ2-5; D not resolved. CDR3 length: 13 amino acids. From germline, CDR1 is MNHEY and CDR2 SVGEGT. Trimming left V 6 bases short and J 5 bases short, with 13 bases between. The CDR3 region is CASRTHLNETQYF. Written as DNA, the CDR3 is TGTGCCAGCAGGACCCATTTAAACGAGACCCAGTACTTC.

This clonotype was counted many times. V usage is TRBV6-4 and J usage is TRBJ1-1; the D gene is possibly TRBD1 (6 bases). V was shortened by 1 base and J by 1 base, with 16 bases between the two germline ends. The CDR3 is made up of 17 amino acids. Germline V gene sequence: CDR1 MRHNA, CDR2 SNTAGT. CDR3 nucleotide sequence: TGTGCCAGCAGTGACTGGGGGCACTCCCGCGGGAACACTGAAGCTTTCTTT. It yields the protein CASSDWGHSRGNTEAFF.

This clonotype was counted ten times or more. This chain links TRBV28 with TRBJ1-1, with 10 bases that match TRBD1. This CDR3 comprises 15 residues. With V trimmed by 2 bases and J by 3 bases, 3 bases remained unmatched. The germline CDR1 and CDR2 sequences are MDHEN and SYDVKM. The CDR3 protein is CASSLRDRGYTEAFF. CDR3 coding DNA: TGTGCCAGCAGTTTAAGGGACAGGGGATACACTGAAGCTTTCTTT.

This clonotype was detected many times. The chain recombines TRBV6-4 with TRBJ1-2; a possible D gene is TRBD1 (5 bases). CDR3 length: 12 amino acids. Germline V CDR1 and CDR2: MRHNA, SNTAGT. V was pared by 7 bases and J by 4 bases, with 10 bases between. CDR3 in amino acids: CASIGGGYGYTF. The CDR3 coding sequence is TGTGCCAGCATTGGGGGGGGCTATGGCTACACCTTC.